This TCR beta chain originates from a study of PD-L1 blockade in urothelial cancer. Study context: Analysis of blood occurred 3 weeks (second dose) and 6 weeks after treatment start. Blood samples had a median of approximately 150,000 T cells, roughly 84,000 unique TCRs, and clonality 0.080. General study points: Pretreatment blood TCR clonality under the median forecast improved survival.

Concerning this clone itself: Its specificity is not known.

TCRdb's table, derived via immunoSEQ multiplex PCR, lists solely in-frame clones and lacks some. This sample has tens of thousands of clones; roughly 88% occur once, and the top ten carry roughly 1.9%. Time point defined: peripheral blood 6 weeks after treatment start. Locally advanced or metastatic urothelial carcinoma was diagnosed in the patients. The V gene's germline CDR1 is SEHNR and CDR2 FQNEAQ (reference sequence). The CDR3 is 15 amino acids. Trimming took 5 bases from V and 3 from J; bases not matched to a gene: 3. The source was PBMCs, collected around atezolizumab (anti-PD-L1) treatment. This clonotype was sampled from a man aged 50-60 years with urothelial cancer. The rearrangement links TRBV7-9 to TRBJ2-6, with 8 bases fitting TRBD1. The CDR3 nucleotides read TGTGCCAGCAGCCCAGGGGGCGTTGGGGCCAACGTCCTGACTTTC. Amino acids: CASSPGGVGANVLTF.